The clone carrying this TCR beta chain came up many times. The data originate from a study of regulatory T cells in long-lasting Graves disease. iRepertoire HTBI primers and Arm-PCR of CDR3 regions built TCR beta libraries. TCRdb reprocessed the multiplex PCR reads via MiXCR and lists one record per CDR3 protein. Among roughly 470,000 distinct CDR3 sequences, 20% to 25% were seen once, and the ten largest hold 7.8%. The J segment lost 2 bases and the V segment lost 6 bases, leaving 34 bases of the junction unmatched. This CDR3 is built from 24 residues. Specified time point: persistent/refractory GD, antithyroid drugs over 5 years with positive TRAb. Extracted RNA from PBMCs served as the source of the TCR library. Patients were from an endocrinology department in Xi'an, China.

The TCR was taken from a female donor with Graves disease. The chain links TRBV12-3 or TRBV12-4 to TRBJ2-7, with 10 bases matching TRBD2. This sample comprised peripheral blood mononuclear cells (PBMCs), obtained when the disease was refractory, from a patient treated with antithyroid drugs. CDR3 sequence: CASRRGQHPGVAGGKAADPYEQYF. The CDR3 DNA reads TGTGCCAGCAGACGGGGACAGCACCCGGGGGTAGCGGGAGGTAAAGCCGCAGACCCCTACGAGCAGTACTTC.